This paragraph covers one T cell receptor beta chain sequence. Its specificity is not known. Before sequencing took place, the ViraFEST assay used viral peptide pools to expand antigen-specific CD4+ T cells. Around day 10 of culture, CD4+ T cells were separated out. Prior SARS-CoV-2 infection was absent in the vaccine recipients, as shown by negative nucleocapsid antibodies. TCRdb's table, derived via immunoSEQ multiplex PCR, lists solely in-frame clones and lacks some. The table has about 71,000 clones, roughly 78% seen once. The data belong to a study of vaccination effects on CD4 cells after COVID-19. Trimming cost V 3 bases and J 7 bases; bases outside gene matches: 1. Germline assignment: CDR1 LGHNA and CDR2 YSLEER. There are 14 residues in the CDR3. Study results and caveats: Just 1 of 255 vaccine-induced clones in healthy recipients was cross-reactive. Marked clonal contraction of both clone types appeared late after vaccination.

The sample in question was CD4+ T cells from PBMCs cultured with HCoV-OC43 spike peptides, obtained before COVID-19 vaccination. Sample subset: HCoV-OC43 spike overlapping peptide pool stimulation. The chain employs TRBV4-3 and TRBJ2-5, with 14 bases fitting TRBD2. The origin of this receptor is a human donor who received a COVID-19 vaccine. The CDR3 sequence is CASSQTSGGVTQYF. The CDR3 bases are TGCGCCAGCAGCCAGACTAGCGGGGGGGTGACCCAGTACTTC.